Shown below are 15 T cell receptor beta chains from a single sample sequenced in a study of shared clonotypes between healthy human individuals. The data were produced by immunoSEQ multiplex PCR, yet TCRdb's version contains in-frame clones alone and is incomplete. The sample holds 950,000 to 1,300,000 clones, approximately 68% seen once. What was sequenced was memory CD4+ T cells sorted from blood. Subset given: CD45RA-negative fraction. Receptors were obtained from a man aged 18 to 30 in good health.

This clone was counted between two and nine times. The rearrangement joins TRBV27 to TRBJ1-4; D is possibly TRBD1 (5 bases). The V gene's germline CDR1 is MNHEY and CDR2 SMNVEV (reference sequence). V shed 6 bases and J shed 10 bases, with 18 bases lying between them. The CDR3 spans 14 residues. The CDR3 region has the DNA TGTGCCAGCAGACATTTCGGGGGAGAGGGAAAACTGTTTTTT. It codes for CASRHFGGEGKLFF.

The chain carries TRBV6-5 and TRBJ1-4, with TRBD1 matching over 7 bases. The V segment lost 5 bases and the J segment 5 bases; nucleotides outside the gene matches: 5. The CDR3 extends over 14 amino acids. In germline, CDR1 is MNHEY, CDR2 SVGAGI. The CDR3 loop is CASSRDRVNEKLFF. The DNA for the CDR3 is TGTGCCAGCAGTCGGGACAGAGTAAATGAAAAACTGTTTTTT.

The chain employs TRBV7-8 and TRBJ2-2; TRBD2 is a possible D gene (6 bases). The CDR3 loop spans 17 amino acids. Trimming left V 2 bases short and J 1 base short, with 14 bases between. Germline-derived CDR1 and CDR2 are SGHVS and FQNEAQ. The CDR3 DNA reads TGTGCCAGCAGCTTAAGCGGCGGGATTTTGAACACCGGGGAGCTGTTTTTT. This codes for CASSLSGGILNTGELFF.

CDR3 bases: TGTGCCAGCAGTTTACGCGCCCTTAACGACAGGAGCTCCTACAATGAGCAGTTCTTC. Translated: CASSLRALNDRSSYNEQFF. The chain uses TRBV27 and TRBJ2-1; weak D call: TRBD1 (6 bases). CDR3 length: 19 amino acids. Trimming shortened V by 2 bases and J by 0 bases, and 20 bases separated the two germline ends. Per the germline V gene, CDR1 is MNHEY and CDR2 is SMNVEV (reference sequence).

This clone has more than one count but fewer than ten. This sample also contains other DNA sequences that code for the same CDR3. V and J are TRBV5-1 and TRBJ2-6; D call uncertain. The germline V and J ends were trimmed by 0 bases and 0 bases, with 4 bases remaining between them. CDR1 SGHRS and CDR2 YFSETQ come from the germline V gene. This CDR3 comprises 15 residues. CDR3 sequence (DNA): TGCGCCAGCAGCTTGGTTAGCTCTGGGGCCAACGTCCTGACTTTC. Translation gives CASSLVSSGANVLTF.

This clone came up once. This sequence joins TRBV11-2 and TRBJ2-1; D may be TRBD1 or TRBD2 (5 bases each). CDR1 and CDR2 (germline): SGHAT, FQNNGV. Trimming stripped 8 bases from V and 8 bases from J, with 19 bases between. CDR3 length: 14 amino acids. CDR3 in DNA: TGTGCCAGCGCACAGGACGGCCGGGGTCATGAGCAGTTCTTC. Protein sequence: CASAQDGRGHEQFF.

The rearrangement links TRBV6-5 to TRBJ1-2; no clear D gene. Between the trimmed V and J ends, which lost 6 bases and 4 bases, there was a span of 18 bases. This CDR3 is 15 amino acids long. CDR1 is MNHEY and CDR2 is SVGAGI in the germline V gene. In DNA, the CDR3 is TGTGCCAGCAGCCTAACGTCGGGCCAAGGCTATGGCTACACCTTC. It codes for CASSLTSGQGYGYTF.

CDR3: CASSLWRTMTDTQYF. The CDR3 coding sequence is TGTGCCAGCAGCTTGTGGCGGACGATGACAGATACGCAGTATTTT. The genes are TRBV7-8 and TRBJ2-3; D ambiguous. The CDR3 has 15 amino acids. Deletions cut 3 bases from V and 3 bases from J, with 13 bases between. Germline CDR1 reads SGHVS; CDR2 reads FQNEAQ.

This clone was found once. V usage is TRBV30 and J usage is TRBJ2-5; D gene unclear. Germline V gene data show CDR1 as GTSNPN and CDR2 as SVGIG (reference sequence). The CDR3 runs to 11 residues. V was trimmed by 1 base and J by 6 bases, leaving 6 bases between them. DNA of the CDR3: TGTGCCTGGAGTGACAGACAGACCCAGTACTTC. Protein sequence: CAWSDRQTQYF.

The J gene is TRBJ2-7, the V gene TRBV6-5; unclear D gene. Germline V lookup: CDR1 MNHEY, CDR2 SVGAGI. CDR3 length: 14 amino acids. Trimming stripped 2 bases from V and 4 bases from J, with 12 bases between. DNA for the CDR3: TGTGCCAGCAGTTACCGACAAGGACGATACGAGCAGTACTTC. Its protein is CASSYRQGRYEQYF.

The gene calls are TRBV10-2 and TRBJ1-1, with unresolved D. Trimming left V 6 bases short and J 2 bases short, with 10 bases between. The V gene's germline CDR1 is WSHSY and CDR2 SAAADI. The CDR3 runs 13 residues. The CDR3 reads CASRMGSNTEAFF. The CDR3 region has the DNA TGCGCCAGCAGGATGGGTTCTAACACTGAAGCTTTCTTT.

The rearrangement joins TRBV27 to TRBJ2-1; 10 nucleotides line up with TRBD2. CDR1 MNHEY and CDR2 SMNVEV come from the germline V gene (reference sequence). CDR3 length: 16 amino acids. V lost 2 bases to trimming and J lost 8 bases; unmatched junction nucleotides: 9. CDR3 loop: CASSLTSSGSIYEQFF. The CDR3 DNA is TGTGCCAGCAGTTTAACGTCTAGCGGGAGTATCTATGAGCAGTTCTTC.

The gene calls are TRBV2 and TRBJ2-5; D is undetermined. The CDR3 runs 17 residues. Trimming stripped 4 bases from V and 2 bases from J, with 20 bases between. The germline V gene encodes CDR1 SNHLY and CDR2 FYNNEI. In DNA form, the CDR3 reads TGTGCCAGCAGTGTATCCGAGCGCTACGTAGGGCAAGAGACCCAGTACTTC. Its protein is CASSVSERYVGQETQYF. The complete variable domain, with remaining parts taken from reference TRBV2 and TRBJ2-5, reads EPEVTQTPSHQVTQMGQEVILRCVPISNHLYFYWYRQILGQKVEFLVSFYNNEISEKSEIFDDQFSVERPDGSNFTLKIRSTKLEDSAMYFCASSVSERYVGQETQYFGPGTRLLVL.

The chain employs TRBV11-3 and TRBJ2-7; perhaps TRBD1 as D (5 bases). The V end was cut by 2 bases, the J end by 2 bases, with 7 bases between. The germline V gene encodes CDR1 SGHNT and CDR2 YENEEA. The CDR3 sequence is 13 residues long. CDR3 sequence (DNA): TGTGCCAGCAGCTTACAGGGTACCTACGAGCAGTACTTC. Amino acids: CASSLQGTYEQYF.

This chain connects TRBV7-2 to TRBJ2-5, with D uncertain. The DNA matches TRBJ2-7 better at its end, which makes the J call doubtful. This CDR3 has 15 amino acids. Germline V lookup: CDR1 SGHTA, CDR2 FQGNSA. In DNA form, the CDR3 reads TGTGCCAGCAGCTCCACAGCGTACCCCTCCTACGAGCAGTACTTC. It is translated as CASSSTAYPSYEQYF.